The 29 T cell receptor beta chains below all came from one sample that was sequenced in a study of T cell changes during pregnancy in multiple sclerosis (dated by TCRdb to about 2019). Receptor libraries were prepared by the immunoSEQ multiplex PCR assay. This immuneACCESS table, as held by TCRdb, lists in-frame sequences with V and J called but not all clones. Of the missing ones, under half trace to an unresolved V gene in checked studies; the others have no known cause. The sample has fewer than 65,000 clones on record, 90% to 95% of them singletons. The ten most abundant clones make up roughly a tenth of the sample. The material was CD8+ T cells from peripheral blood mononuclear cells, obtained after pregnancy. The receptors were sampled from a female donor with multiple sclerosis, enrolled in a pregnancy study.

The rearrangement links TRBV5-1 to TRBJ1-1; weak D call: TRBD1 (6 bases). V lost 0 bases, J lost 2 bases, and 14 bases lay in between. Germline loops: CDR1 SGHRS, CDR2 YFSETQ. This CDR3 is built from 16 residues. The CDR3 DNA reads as TGCGCCAGCAGCTTGGAAGAGGGGGGGGTAAACACTGAAGCTTTCTTT. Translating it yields CASSLEEGGVNTEAFF. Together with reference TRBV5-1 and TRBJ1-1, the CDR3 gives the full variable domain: KAGVTQTPRYLIKTRGQQVTLSCSPISGHRSVSWYQQTPGQGLQFLFEYFSETQRNKGNFPGRFSGRQFSNSRSEMNVSTLELGDSALYLCASSLEEGGVNTEAFFGQGTRLTVV.

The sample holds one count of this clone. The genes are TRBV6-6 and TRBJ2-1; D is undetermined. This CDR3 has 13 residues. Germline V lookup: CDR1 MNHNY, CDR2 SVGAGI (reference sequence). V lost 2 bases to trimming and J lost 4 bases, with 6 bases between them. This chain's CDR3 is CASSYVLYNEQFF. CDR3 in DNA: TGTGCCAGCAGTTACGTACTATACAATGAGCAGTTCTTC.

As DNA, the CDR3 is TGTGCCAGCAGCGCCACCGGGTCCTCAAAGGATGAGCAGTTCTTC. This sequence encodes CASSATGSSKDEQFF. The chain has TRBV9 and TRBJ2-1; unclear D gene. The CDR3 spans 15 residues. The germline V gene has CDR1 SGDLS and CDR2 YYNGEE. V lost 3 bases and J 8 bases, leaving 18 bases between the germline ends.

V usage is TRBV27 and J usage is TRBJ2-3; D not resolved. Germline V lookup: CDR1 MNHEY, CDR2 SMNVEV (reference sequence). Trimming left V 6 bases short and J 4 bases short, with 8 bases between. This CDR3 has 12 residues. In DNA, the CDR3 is TGTGCCAGCAGCCCTCAGGCAGATACGCAGTATTTT. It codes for CASSPQADTQYF.

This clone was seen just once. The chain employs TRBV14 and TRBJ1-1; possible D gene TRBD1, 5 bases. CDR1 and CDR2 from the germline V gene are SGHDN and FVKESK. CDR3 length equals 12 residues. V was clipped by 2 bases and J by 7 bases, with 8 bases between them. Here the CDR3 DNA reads TGTGCCAGCAGCCAATTAGGGGTTGAAGCTTTCTTT. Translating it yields CASSQLGVEAFF.

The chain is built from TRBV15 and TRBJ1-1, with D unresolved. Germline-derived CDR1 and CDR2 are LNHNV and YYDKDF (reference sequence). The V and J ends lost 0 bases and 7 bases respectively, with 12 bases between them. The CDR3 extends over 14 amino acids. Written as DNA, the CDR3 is TGTGCCACCAGCAGAGATGAGAACAGCTATGAAGCTTTCTTT. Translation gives CATSRDENSYEAFF. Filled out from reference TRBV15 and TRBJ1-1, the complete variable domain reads DAMVIQNPRYQVTQFGKPVTLSCSQTLNHNVMYWYQQKSSQAPKLLFHYYDKDFNNEADTPDNFQSRRPNTSFCFLDIRSPGLGDTAMYLCATSRDENSYEAFFGQGTRLTVV.

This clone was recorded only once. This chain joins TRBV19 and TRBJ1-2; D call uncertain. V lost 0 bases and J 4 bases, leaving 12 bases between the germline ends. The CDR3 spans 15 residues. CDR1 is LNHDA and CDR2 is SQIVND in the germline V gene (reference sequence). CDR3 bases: TGTGCCAGTAGTATAGAGGCCGAGGGTCGCTATGGCTACACCTTC. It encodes CASSIEAEGRYGYTF.

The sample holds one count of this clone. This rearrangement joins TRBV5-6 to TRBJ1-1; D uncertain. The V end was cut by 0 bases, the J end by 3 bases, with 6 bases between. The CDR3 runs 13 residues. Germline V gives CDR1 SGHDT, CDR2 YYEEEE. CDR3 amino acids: CASSLELDTEAFF. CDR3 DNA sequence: TGTGCCAGCAGCTTGGAGCTGGACACTGAAGCTTTCTTT.

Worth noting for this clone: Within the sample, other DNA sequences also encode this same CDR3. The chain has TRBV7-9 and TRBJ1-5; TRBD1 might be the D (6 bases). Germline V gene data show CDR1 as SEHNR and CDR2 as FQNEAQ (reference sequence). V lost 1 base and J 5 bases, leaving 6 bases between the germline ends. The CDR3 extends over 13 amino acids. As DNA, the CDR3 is TGTGCCAGCAGCTTAGAGGGGGATCAGCCCCAGCATTTT. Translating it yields CASSLEGDQPQHF.

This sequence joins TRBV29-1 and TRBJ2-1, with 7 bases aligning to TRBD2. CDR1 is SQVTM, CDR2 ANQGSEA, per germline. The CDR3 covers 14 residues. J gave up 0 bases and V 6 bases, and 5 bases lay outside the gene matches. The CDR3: CSVSGVSSYNEQFF. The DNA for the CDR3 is TGCAGCGTCAGCGGGGTAAGCTCCTACAATGAGCAGTTCTTC.

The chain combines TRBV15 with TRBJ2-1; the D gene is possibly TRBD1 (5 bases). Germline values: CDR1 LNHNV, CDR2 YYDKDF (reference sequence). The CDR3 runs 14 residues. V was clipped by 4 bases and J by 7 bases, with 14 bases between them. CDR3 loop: CATSTYRGENEQFF. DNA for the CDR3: TGTGCCACCAGCACCTATAGGGGTGAGAATGAGCAGTTCTTC.

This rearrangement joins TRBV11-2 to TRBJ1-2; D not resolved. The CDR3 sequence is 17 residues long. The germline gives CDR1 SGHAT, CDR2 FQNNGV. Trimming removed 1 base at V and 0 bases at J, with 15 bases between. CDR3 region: CASSLAAGTEANYGYTF. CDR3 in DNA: TGTGCCAGCAGCTTAGCTGCTGGCACGGAGGCTAACTATGGCTACACCTTC. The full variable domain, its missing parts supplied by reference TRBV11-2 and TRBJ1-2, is EAGVAQSPRYKIIEKRQSVAFWCNPISGHATLYWYQQILGQGPKLLIQFQNNGVVDDSQLPKDRFSAERLKGVDSTLKIQPAKLEDSAVYLCASSLAAGTEANYGYTFGSGTRLTVV.

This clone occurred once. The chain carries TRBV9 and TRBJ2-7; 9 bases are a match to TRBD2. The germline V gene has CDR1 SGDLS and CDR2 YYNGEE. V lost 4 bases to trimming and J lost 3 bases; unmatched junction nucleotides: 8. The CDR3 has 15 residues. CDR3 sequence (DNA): TGTGCCAGCAGCCACGGCGGGGGGGGAGTCTACGAGCAGTACTTC. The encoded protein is CASSHGGGGVYEQYF. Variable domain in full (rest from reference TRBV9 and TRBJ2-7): DSGVTQTPKHLITATGQRVTLRCSPRSGDLSVYWYQQSLDQGLQFLIQYYNGEERAKGNILERFSAQQFPDLHSELNLSSLELGDSALYFCASSHGGGGVYEQYFGPGTRLTVT.

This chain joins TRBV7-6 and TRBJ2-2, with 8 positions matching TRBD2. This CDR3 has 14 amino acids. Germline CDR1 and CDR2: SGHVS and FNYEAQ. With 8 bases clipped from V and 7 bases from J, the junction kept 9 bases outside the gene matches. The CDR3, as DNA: TGTGCCAGCGGCGGGACTAGACTTATCGGGGAGCTGTTTTTT. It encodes CASGGTRLIGELFF.

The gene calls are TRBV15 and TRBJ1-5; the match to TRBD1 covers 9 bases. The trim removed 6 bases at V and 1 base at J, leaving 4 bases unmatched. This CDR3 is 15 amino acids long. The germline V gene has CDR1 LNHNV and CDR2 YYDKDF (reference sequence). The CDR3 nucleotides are TGTGCCACCAGGCAGGGACAGGGCAGCAATCAGCCCCAGCATTTT. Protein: CATRQGQGSNQPQHF.

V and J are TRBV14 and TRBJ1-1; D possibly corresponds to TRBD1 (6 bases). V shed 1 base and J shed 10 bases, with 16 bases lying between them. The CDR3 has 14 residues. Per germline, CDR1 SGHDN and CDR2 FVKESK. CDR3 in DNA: TGTGCCAGCAGCCAAGGGACAGCCAGGGAGGGAGCTTTCTTT. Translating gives CASSQGTAREGAFF.

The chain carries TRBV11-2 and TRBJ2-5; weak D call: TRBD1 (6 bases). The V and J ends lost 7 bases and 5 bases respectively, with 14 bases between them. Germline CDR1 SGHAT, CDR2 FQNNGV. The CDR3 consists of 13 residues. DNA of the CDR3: TGTGCCAGCAATTCCTGGGGGCAGGAGACCCAGTACTTC. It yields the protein CASNSWGQETQYF.

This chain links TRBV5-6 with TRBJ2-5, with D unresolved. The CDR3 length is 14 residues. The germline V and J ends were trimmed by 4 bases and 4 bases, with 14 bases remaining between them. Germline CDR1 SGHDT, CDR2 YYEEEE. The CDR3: CASSPGGFSETQYF. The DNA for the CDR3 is TGTGCCAGCAGCCCGGGTGGGTTTTCAGAGACCCAGTACTTC.

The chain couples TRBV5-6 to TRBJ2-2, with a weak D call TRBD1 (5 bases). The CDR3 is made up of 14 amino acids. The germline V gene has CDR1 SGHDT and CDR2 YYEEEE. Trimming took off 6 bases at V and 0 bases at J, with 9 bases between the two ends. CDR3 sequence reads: CASNPTANTGELFF. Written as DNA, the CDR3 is TGTGCCAGCAACCCGACAGCGAACACCGGGGAGCTGTTTTTT.

CDR3: CSVEGAVPYYGYTF. The CDR3 region has the DNA TGCAGCGTTGAGGGGGCCGTCCCATACTATGGCTACACCTTC. The chain employs TRBV29-1 and TRBJ1-2; possible D gene TRBD1, 6 bases. The V end was cut by 3 bases, the J end by 3 bases, with 14 bases between. CDR3 size: 14 residues. Germline V lookup: CDR1 SQVTM, CDR2 ANQGSEA.

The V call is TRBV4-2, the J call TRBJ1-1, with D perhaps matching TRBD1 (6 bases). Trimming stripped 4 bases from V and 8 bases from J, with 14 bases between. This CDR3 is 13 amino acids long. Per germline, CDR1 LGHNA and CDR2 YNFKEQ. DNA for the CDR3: TGTGCCAGCAGCCCACGGCCCGGGACAGAAGCTTTCTTT. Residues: CASSPRPGTEAFF.

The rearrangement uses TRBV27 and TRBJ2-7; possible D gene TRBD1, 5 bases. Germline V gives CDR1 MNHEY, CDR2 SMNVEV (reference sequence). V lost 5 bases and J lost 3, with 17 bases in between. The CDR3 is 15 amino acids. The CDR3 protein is CASSPRAIGIYEQYF. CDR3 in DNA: TGTGCCAGCAGTCCCAGGGCAATAGGGATCTACGAGCAGTACTTC.

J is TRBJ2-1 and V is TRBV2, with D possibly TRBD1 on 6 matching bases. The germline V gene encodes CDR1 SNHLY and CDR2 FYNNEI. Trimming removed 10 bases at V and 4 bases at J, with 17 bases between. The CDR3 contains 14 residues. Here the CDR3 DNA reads TGTGCCACGACCGGGACAACAAATTACAATGAGCAGTTCTTC. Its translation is CATTGTTNYNEQFF.

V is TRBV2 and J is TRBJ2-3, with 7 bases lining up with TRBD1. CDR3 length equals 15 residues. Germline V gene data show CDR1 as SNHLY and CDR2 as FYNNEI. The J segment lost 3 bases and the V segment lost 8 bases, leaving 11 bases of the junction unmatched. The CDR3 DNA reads TGTGCCAGCCTTCCTCCAGGGGGAAAGACAGATACGCAGTATTTT. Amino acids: CASLPPGGKTDTQYF. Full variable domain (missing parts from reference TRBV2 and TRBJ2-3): EPEVTQTPSHQVTQMGQEVILRCVPISNHLYFYWYRQILGQKVEFLVSFYNNEISEKSEIFDDQFSVERPDGSNFTLKIRSTKLEDSAMYFCASLPPGGKTDTQYFGPGTRLTVL.

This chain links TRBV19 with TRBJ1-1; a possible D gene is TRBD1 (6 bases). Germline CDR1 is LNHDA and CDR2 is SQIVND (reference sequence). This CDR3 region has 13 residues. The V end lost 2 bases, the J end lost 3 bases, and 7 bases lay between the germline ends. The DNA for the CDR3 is TGTGCCAGTAGTATATACAGGGACACTGAAGCTTTCTTT. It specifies CASSIYRDTEAFF.

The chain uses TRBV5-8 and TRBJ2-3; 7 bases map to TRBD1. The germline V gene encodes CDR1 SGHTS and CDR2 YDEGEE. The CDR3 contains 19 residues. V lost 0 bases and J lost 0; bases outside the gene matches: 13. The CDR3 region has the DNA TGTGCCAGCAGCTTGGTGGCGAGTTCCAGGGGGATTAGCACAGATACGCAGTATTTT. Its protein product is CASSLVASSRGISTDTQYF.

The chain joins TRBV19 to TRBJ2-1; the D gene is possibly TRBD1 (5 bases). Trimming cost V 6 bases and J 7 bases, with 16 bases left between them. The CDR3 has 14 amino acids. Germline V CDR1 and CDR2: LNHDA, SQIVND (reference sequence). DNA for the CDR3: TGTGCCAGTAGAGAATCAGGGTGGCGGAATGAGCAGTTCTTC. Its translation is CASRESGWRNEQFF. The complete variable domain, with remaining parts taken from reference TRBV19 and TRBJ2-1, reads DGGITQSPKYLFRKEGQNVTLSCEQNLNHDAMYWYRQDPGQGLRLIYYSQIVNDFQKGDIAEGYSVSREKKESFPLTVTSAQKNPTAFYLCASRESGWRNEQFFGPGTRLTVL.

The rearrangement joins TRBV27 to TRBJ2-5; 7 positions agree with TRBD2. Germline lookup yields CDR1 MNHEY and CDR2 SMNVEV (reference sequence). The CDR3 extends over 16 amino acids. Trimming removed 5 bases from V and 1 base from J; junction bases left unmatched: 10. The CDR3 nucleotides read TGTGCCAGCAGTCAAGGGACTACCCTTTTCCAAGAGACCCAGTACTTC. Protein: CASSQGTTLFQETQYF.

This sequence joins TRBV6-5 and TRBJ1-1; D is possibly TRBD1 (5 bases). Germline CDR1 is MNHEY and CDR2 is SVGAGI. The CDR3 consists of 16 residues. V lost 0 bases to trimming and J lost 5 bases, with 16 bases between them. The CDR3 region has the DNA TGTGCCAGCAGTTACTCGATTGCAGGGCCTGGGACTGAAGCTTTCTTT. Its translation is CASSYSIAGPGTEAFF.